This T cell receptor (beta chain) was captured in a study of blood T cell repertoires in COVID-19. Overall study context: Samples taken during acute and convalescent COVID-19 were collected in the United States, Italy and Spain. T cells, B-cell-depleted T cells, or PBMCs supplied cDNA or gDNA.

V was cut by 3 bases and J by 11 bases, with 10 bases left in between. The CDR3 contains 11 residues. Original data processing: It was from reference gene primer amplification that nucleated cell counts were estimated. The repertoire was sequenced with immunoSEQ multiplex PCR; TCRdb's copy has only in-frame clones and lacks some. V and J calls and clone size are copied from that table; D and trimming were computed from the DNA. The sample yields fewer than 150,000 clones, around 86% seen once. This clonotype originated in a woman older than 75 with acute or convalescent COVID-19. The specimen was peripheral blood. This sequence joins TRBV12-3 or TRBV12-4 and TRBJ1-1; D not resolved. CDR3 DNA sequence: TGTGCCAGCAGTTTGGGTGCGGGGGCTTTCTTT. It specifies CASSLGAGAFF.